The text below deals with one T cell receptor (beta chain). Germline values: CDR1 SNHLY, CDR2 FYNNEI. This CDR3 is 15 amino acids long. Between the trimmed V and J ends, which lost 7 bases and 3 bases, there was a span of 18 bases. Authors' data handling: Counts of nucleated cells, estimated from reference gene primer amplification, were obtained. This table comes from immunoSEQ multiplex PCR, and its TCRdb copy is limited to in-frame clones, with some not included. For V, J and clone size, that table is used; D and trimming come from the DNA. The profile shows around 130,000 clones, roughly three quarters of them singletons. The sample comes from a study of blood T cell repertoires in COVID-19.

This TCR was sampled from a human donor in a cohort sampled during active COVID-19. Source material: peripheral blood. This sequence joins TRBV2 and TRBJ1-2, with D hard to call. CDR3 region: CASTETGAAHYGYTF. The CDR3, as DNA: TGTGCCAGCACAGAGACGGGAGCTGCTCACTATGGCTACACCTTC.